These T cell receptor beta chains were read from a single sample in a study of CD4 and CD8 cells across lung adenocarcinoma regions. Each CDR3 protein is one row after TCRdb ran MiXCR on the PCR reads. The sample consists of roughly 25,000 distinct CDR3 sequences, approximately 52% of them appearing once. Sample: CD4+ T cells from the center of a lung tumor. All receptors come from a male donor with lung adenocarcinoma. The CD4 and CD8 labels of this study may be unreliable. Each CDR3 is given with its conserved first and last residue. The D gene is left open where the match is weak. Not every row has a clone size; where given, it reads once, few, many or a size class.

DNA: TGTGCCAGCAGCTCAGAAGGGGGAAGGAACCAGCCCCAGCATTTT; CDR3: CASSSEGGRNQPQHF; J: TRBJ1-5; size: few; length: 15; V: TRBV9; D: NA
DNA: TGTGCCAGCAGGGGGCCGGGAGCCAAAAATATTCAGTACTTC; CDR3: CASRGPGAKNIQYF; J: TRBJ2-4; size: NA; length: 14; V: TRBV27; D: NA
DNA: TGTGCCAGCAGTTACCTCGGGACAGCCACGCGGGACTATGGCTACACCTTC; CDR3: CASSYLGTATRDYGYTF; J: TRBJ1-2; size: NA; length: 17; V: TRBV6-5; D: TRBD1
DNA: TGTGGCAGCAGGACGGGGTTGCGAGACAAAAACATTCAGTATTTC; CDR3: CGSRTGLRDKNIQYF; J: TRBJ2-4; size: NA; length: 15; V: TRBV27; D: NA
DNA: TGTGCCCGCGGCCTCCAGGCCGTAAGCCCAGGGGCGCAGTATTTT; CDR3: CARGLQAVSPGAQYF; J: TRBJ2-3; size: few; length: 15; V: TRBV6-1; D: NA
DNA: TGTGCCAGCAGTATTCAGGGACAGGGCGCAAATACGCAGTACTTC; CDR3: CASSIQGQGANTQYF; J: TRBJ2-4; size: NA; length: 15; V: TRBV6-2/TRBV6-3; D: TRBD1
DNA: TGTGCCAGCAGTGATACAGTGAAGAACACAGAGACGCTGTATTTT; CDR3: CASSDTVKNTETLYF; J: TRBJ2-3; size: NA; length: 15; V: TRBV12-3/TRBV12-4; D: NA
DNA: TGTGCCAGCAGTCTTCAAAGCTCCTACGAGCAGTACTTC; CDR3: CASSLQSSYEQYF; J: TRBJ2-7; size: few; length: 13; V: TRBV28; D: NA
DNA: TGTGCCAGCAGAACATCTAACTATGGCTACACCTTC; CDR3: CASRTSNYGYTF; J: TRBJ1-2; size: NA; length: 12; V: TRBV27; D: NA
DNA: TGTGCCAGCCAGCCGATGGCAGTGAGCACAGATGAGCAGTTTTTT; CDR3: CASQPMAVSTDEQFF; J: TRBJ2-3; size: NA; length: 15; V: TRBV6-1; D: NA
DNA: TGTGCCACCAGTGATTTGGGTGCGGGATCATTCAATGAGCAGTTCTTC; CDR3: CATSDLGAGSFNEQFF; J: TRBJ2-1; size: few; length: 16; V: TRBV24-1; D: NA
DNA: TGCGCCAGCTCCCCACAGGCTGTGAGCACAGGTACGCAGTATTTT; CDR3: CASSPQAVSTGTQYF; J: TRBJ2-3; size: NA; length: 15; V: TRBV10-2; D: NA
DNA: TGTGCCAGCAGTTTATCCGGAACCGGGGAGCTGTTTTTT; CDR3: CASSLSGTGELFF; J: TRBJ2-2; size: many; length: 13; V: TRBV28; D: NA
DNA: TGTGCCAGCAGTTACACCCAGATAGAAGTTCCGTTCTTC; CDR3: CASSYTQIEVPFF; J: TRBJ2-1; size: many; length: 13; V: TRBV6-2/TRBV6-3; D: NA
DNA: TGTGCCGCCGGTCTCGAGGGCGGGAGATCAGAGACGCAGTATTTT; CDR3: CAAGLEGGRSETQYF; J: TRBJ2-3; size: NA; length: 15; V: TRBV10-3; D: TRBD2
DNA: TGTGCCAGCACCCAAAGGCGGTACGCTAGCACAGATACGCAGTATTTT; CDR3: CASTQRRYASTDTQYF; J: TRBJ2-3; size: NA; length: 16; V: TRBV6-1; D: NA
DNA: TGTGGCACGGGGCACGGGGGCAGTGGGCGAAAGACTCAGTACTTC; CDR3: CGTGHGGSGRKTQYF; J: TRBJ2-4; size: once; length: 15; V: TRBV6-1; D: NA
DNA: TGTGGTGGGAGTCGCCAGGGGACGAGCACAGAGACGCAGTATTTT; CDR3: CGGSRQGTSTETQYF; J: TRBJ2-3; size: NA; length: 15; V: TRBV10-3; D: NA
DNA: TGCAGTGTGGATCAGGGAGGGACTAATGAAAAACTGTTTTTT; CDR3: CSVDQGGTNEKLFF; J: TRBJ1-4; size: NA; length: 14; V: TRBV20-1; D: NA
DNA: TGTGCCAGCAGTTACCCCGACAGGGCCCGTGGACTAGCGGGAAACACAGATACGCAGTATTTT; CDR3: CASSYPDRARGLAGNTDTQYF; J: TRBJ2-3; size: few; length: 21; V: TRBV6-5; D: TRBD2
DNA: TGTGCCAGCAGTCAAGGGACAGGGGCAGGGGAAAACATTCAGTACTTC; CDR3: CASSQGTGAGENIQYF; J: TRBJ2-4; size: medium-sized; length: 16; V: TRBV6-1; D: TRBD1
DNA: TGTGCCAGCAGCCAAAAGGGGGGAAATAGCAATCAGCCCCAGCATTTT; CDR3: CASSQKGGNSNQPQHF; J: TRBJ1-5; size: many; length: 16; V: TRBV6-1; D: NA
DNA: TGTGCCAGCAGCCTCCCAACAGGGGTACTCGAGCAGTACTTC; CDR3: CASSLPTGVLEQYF; J: TRBJ2-7; size: many; length: 14; V: TRBV28; D: TRBD1
DNA: TGTGCCAGCATGGGCCTTGGGGCTGGGAACACCGGGGAGCAGTATTTT; CDR3: CASMGLGAGNTGEQYF; J: TRBJ2-3; size: NA; length: 16; V: TRBV6-1; D: NA
DNA: TGTGCCAGCAGCCCCGACGGACGGATACTAGCCAAAAACATTCAGTACTTC; CDR3: CASSPDGRILAKNIQYF; J: TRBJ2-4; size: few; length: 17; V: TRBV3-1; D: NA
DNA: TGTGCCAGCAGTGGTAGACTAGCGGGGAACACCGGGGAGCTGTTTTTT; CDR3: CASSGRLAGNTGELFF; J: TRBJ2-2; size: many; length: 16; V: TRBV6-1; D: TRBD2
DNA: TGTGCCAGCAGTGCCTTCGCTAGCGGGAGGTACAATGAGCAGTTCTTC; CDR3: CASSAFASGRYNEQFF; J: TRBJ2-1; size: once; length: 16; V: TRBV6-4; D: TRBD2
DNA: TGTGCCAGCAGCCTCCAGGCCGGAATTCCCGAGGAGCAGTTTTTT; CDR3: CASSLQAGIPEEQFF; J: TRBJ2-2; size: NA; length: 15; V: TRBV6-1; D: NA
DNA: TGTGCCAGCGACCGACACCGGGCTAGCGAATACTACAATGAGCAGTTCTTC; CDR3: CASDRHRASEYYNEQFF; J: TRBJ2-1; size: many; length: 17; V: TRBV7-3; D: NA
DNA: TGTGCCGTCCAGGAGCGGGACTATAATTCACCCCTCCACTTT; CDR3: CAVQERDYNSPLHF; J: TRBJ1-6; size: many; length: 14; V: TRBV6-1; D: NA
DNA: TGTGCCAGCAGTTACTTCGGACTAGCGGGAGGCTACAATGAGCAGTACTTC; CDR3: CASSYFGLAGGYNEQYF; J: TRBJ2-7; size: NA; length: 17; V: TRBV6-5; D: TRBD2
DNA: TGTGCCAGCAGTGAAAGGGGGGGCTATTTGGGGCCTGAAGCTTTCTTT; CDR3: CASSERGGYLGPEAFF; J: TRBJ1-1; size: many; length: 16; V: TRBV6-1; D: NA
DNA: TGTGCCAGCAGTTCGGGGCAGGGAGCCAAAGATACTCAGTACTTC; CDR3: CASSSGQGAKDTQYF; J: TRBJ2-4; size: NA; length: 15; V: TRBV6-5; D: NA
DNA: TGTGCCAGCAGTGAAGCGCTTCCTGGACAGGGTTTCCTCAATGAGCAGTTCTTC; CDR3: CASSEALPGQGFLNEQFF; J: TRBJ2-1; size: few; length: 18; V: TRBV6-1; D: TRBD1
DNA: TGTGCCTGGAGTGTAGGAGGGCTAGCGGGAAAAAACATTCAGTACTTC; CDR3: CAWSVGGLAGKNIQYF; J: TRBJ2-4; size: NA; length: 16; V: TRBV30; D: TRBD2
DNA: TGTGCCAGCAGTTACTCAAGGGGCGGGAAAGCCGGGGAGCAGTTCTTC; CDR3: CASSYSRGGKAGEQFF; J: TRBJ2-1; size: once; length: 16; V: TRBV6-5; D: NA
DNA: TGCGCCAGCAGCTGGGGCAGAGAGAACACTGAAGCTTTCTTT; CDR3: CASSWGRENTEAFF; J: TRBJ1-1; size: NA; length: 14; V: TRBV5-1; D: NA
DNA: TGTGCCAGCAGCCAAGGGGTCCTCGAGCGCAATGAGCAGTTCTTC; CDR3: CASSQGVLERNEQFF; J: TRBJ2-1; size: many; length: 15; V: TRBV4-2; D: NA
DNA: TGTGCCAGCAAGGCCCTTGGGACTGGGATCACAGGGGCGCAGTTTTTT; CDR3: CASKALGTGITGAQFF; J: TRBJ2-3; size: NA; length: 16; V: TRBV27; D: NA
DNA: TGTGCCAGCAGTTCGGGACAGCAATACGAGCAGTACTTC; CDR3: CASSSGQQYEQYF; J: TRBJ2-7; size: many; length: 13; V: TRBV12-3/TRBV12-4; D: TRBD1
DNA: TGCGCCAGCAGTGAGTTGCGGGCCCCCTACGAGCAGTACTTC; CDR3: CASSELRAPYEQYF; J: TRBJ2-7; size: many; length: 14; V: TRBV10-2; D: NA
DNA: TGTGCCAGGGGGGTCGGGGGCGGGGACCCAGAGACCCAGTATTTT; CDR3: CARGVGGGDPETQYF; J: TRBJ2-3; size: NA; length: 15; V: TRBV6-1; D: NA